Presented here are 27 T cell receptor beta chains from one specimen sequenced in a study of blood T cells in healthy people across ages. A second PCR of about 6 to 11 cycles used a sample-barcoded 5' primer and a J-beta primer mix. TCRdb ran MiXCR on the 5' RACE reads and lists one entry per CDR3 protein. The sample includes about 290,000 distinct CDR3 sequences, 25% to 30% of them seen just once. The sample taken for sequencing was blood. Source of these receptors: a woman aged 70-85 years in good health.

Ten or more counts support this clonotype. The genes are TRBV5-1 and TRBJ2-7; 8 nucleotides match TRBD1. The V and J ends lost 3 bases and 12 bases, in that order; junction bases with no gene match: 5. The germline V gene has CDR1 SGHRS and CDR2 YFSETQ. This CDR3 has 11 amino acids. The CDR3 sequence is CASSSRDRRYF. CDR3 nucleotides: TGCGCCAGCAGCTCCCGGGACAGGAGGTACTTC.

The CDR3 DNA sequence: TGTGCCAGCAGCTTGGCGGGACAGGGTGTCTACGAGCAGTACTTC. Translated: CASSLAGQGVYEQYF. This chain joins TRBV11-1 and TRBJ2-7; 9 bases agree with TRBD1. The V and J ends lost 3 bases and 3 bases, in that order; junction bases with no gene match: 6. The germline CDR1 and CDR2 sequences are SGHAT and FQDESV (reference sequence). This CDR3 is 15 amino acids long.

This clonotype has only a few counts. The junction departs from the called germline gene at one end, perhaps through a read error. The V and J genes are TRBV20-1 and TRBJ2-5, with D unresolved. CDR3 length: 14 residues. Germline CDR1 DFQATT, CDR2 SNEGSKA (reference sequence). The CDR3 DNA follows: TGCAGTGCTAGAGATCTCACGGGCCAAGGGACCCAGTACTTC. Its translation is CSARDLTGQGTQYF.

This clonotype has a handful of counts. J is TRBJ1-1 and V is TRBV7-8; perhaps TRBD1 as D (6 bases). V lost 3 bases and J lost 4, with 18 bases in between. The CDR3 sequence is 16 residues long. Germline V gene data show CDR1 as SGHVS and CDR2 as FQNEAQ. CDR3 bases: TGTGCCAGCAGCTTCGGATTTAAGGGGGGCTCCACTGAAGCTTTCTTT. Protein product: CASSFGFKGGSTEAFF.

The genes are TRBV28 and TRBJ2-5; TRBD2 is a possible D gene (6 bases). The CDR3 has 15 residues. V gave up 7 bases and J gave up 2 bases, with 17 bases separating them. Looked up from germline, CDR1 is MDHEN and CDR2 is SYDVKM. CDR3 DNA: TGTGCCAGCACTCCCGGCGGGAAATTACAAGAGACCCAGTACTTC. It is translated as CASTPGGKLQETQYF.

CDR3 DNA: TGTGCTAGTTCCCCGGAGTCCATCCTCGGGGAGACCCAGTACTTC. It is translated as CASSPESILGETQYF. The rearrangement joins TRBV12-5 to TRBJ2-5; D gene ambiguous. The CDR3 extends over 15 amino acids. V was pared by 8 bases and J by 5 bases, with 21 bases between. Germline CDR1 LGHNT, CDR2 FRNRAP.

This clonotype was detected a few times. The chain joins TRBV5-1 to TRBJ1-1; D gene unclear. The V and J ends lost 0 bases and 3 bases respectively, with 12 bases between them. Germline V gives CDR1 SGHRS, CDR2 YFSETQ. This CDR3 has 15 residues. CDR3 protein: CASSLDGADDTEAFF. As DNA, the CDR3 is TGCGCCAGCAGCTTGGATGGAGCGGACGACACTGAAGCTTTCTTT.

V usage is TRBV3-1 and J usage is TRBJ1-6, with D possibly being TRBD1 (5 bases). Germline CDR1 reads LGHDT; CDR2 reads YNNKEL (reference sequence). CDR3 size: 17 residues. The V gene lost 0 bases and the J gene lost 6 bases, with 15 bases spanning the gap. CDR3 nucleotides: TGTGCCAGCAGCCAAGAGGGGCAGGGAGAGTTTAATTCACCCCTCCACTTT. The encoded protein is CASSQEGQGEFNSPLHF.

Only a few counts were recorded for this clonotype. The rearrangement uses TRBV6-1 and TRBJ1-5, with D perhaps matching TRBD1 (5 bases). The V end was cut by 4 bases, the J end by 6 bases, with 16 bases between. Germline V lookup: CDR1 MNHNS, CDR2 SASEGT. This CDR3 spans 15 amino acids. CDR3 amino acids: CASSVNRRLGQPQHF. The CDR3, as DNA: TGTGCCAGCAGTGTAAACAGGAGATTGGGTCAGCCCCAGCATTTT.

This chain connects TRBV6-5 to TRBJ2-4; TRBD2 matches 8 bases. In germline, CDR1 is MNHEY, CDR2 SVGAGI. Trimming took 3 bases from V and 6 from J; bases not matched to a gene: 7. The CDR3 loop spans 15 amino acids. CDR3 region: CASSYSTGGRNIQYF. CDR3 coding DNA: TGTGCCAGCAGTTATTCAACGGGAGGGAGAAACATTCAGTACTTC.

The J gene is TRBJ2-3, the V gene TRBV7-2; D uncertain. The CDR3 extends over 14 amino acids. The V end lost 5 bases, the J end lost 4 bases, and 13 bases lay between the germline ends. Germline loops: CDR1 SGHTA, CDR2 FQGNSA. The CDR3 is CASSRAGSSDTQYF. The CDR3 DNA reads TGTGCCAGCAGCCGTGCCGGGTCCTCAGATACGCAGTATTTT.

This clonotype was seen more than once but under ten times. This chain joins TRBV7-2 and TRBJ2-7; TRBD2 matches 13 bases. Germline CDR1 is SGHTA and CDR2 is FQGNSA. The ends lost 5 bases at V and 5 bases at J; junction bases unmatched: 3. The CDR3 runs to 14 residues. The CDR3 spells CASSIGLAGDEQYF. The DNA of the CDR3 is TGTGCCAGCAGCATCGGACTAGCGGGAGACGAGCAGTACTTC. The full variable domain, completed using reference TRBV7-2 and TRBJ2-7, is GAGVSQSPSNKVTEKGKDVELRCDPISGHTALYWYRQSLGQGLEFLIYFQGNSAPDKSGLPSDRFSAERTGGSVSTLTIQRTQQEDSAVYLCASSIGLAGDEQYFGPGTRLTVT.

The V and J genes are TRBV20-1 and TRBJ1-1, with TRBD1 as a possible D gene (5 bases). V was pared by 2 bases and J by 7 bases, with 11 bases between. The germline CDR1 and CDR2 sequences are DFQATT and SNEGSKA (reference sequence). The CDR3 covers 12 residues. The chain's CDR3 is CSARRGNGEAFF. CDR3 sequence (DNA): TGCAGTGCTAGACGGGGGAACGGTGAAGCTTTCTTT.

This clonotype has only a few counts. Sequence at one end of the junction differs from germline and may be a read error. This chain uses TRBV20-1 with TRBJ1-1, with D perhaps matching TRBD1 (6 bases). The CDR3 totals 13 residues. Germline CDR1 and CDR2: DFQATT and SNEGSKA (reference sequence). The CDR3 protein is CSAGRGGDTEALF. DNA for the CDR3: TGCAGTGCTGGCCGAGGGGGAGACACTGAAGCTCTCTTT.

This clonotype was observed a few times. J is TRBJ2-3 and V is TRBV28, with 9 bases matching TRBD2. The CDR3 extends over 16 amino acids. V lost 2 bases and J lost 5; bases outside the gene matches: 8. Germline CDR1 reads MDHEN; CDR2 reads SYDVKM. CDR3 loop: CASSLGGGRAGDTQYF. CDR3 bases: TGTGCCAGCAGTTTAGGTGGCGGGAGGGCAGGAGATACGCAGTATTTT.

This clonotype was observed a handful of times. This sequence joins TRBV7-3 and TRBJ2-2; D is uncertain. Germline lookup yields CDR1 SGHTA and CDR2 FQGTGA. Trimming took 0 bases from V and 4 from J, leaving 3 bases between them. The CDR3 has 13 amino acids. CDR3 region: CASSLTSTGELFF. CDR3 bases: TGTGCCAGCAGCTTAACCTCCACCGGGGAGCTGTTTTTT.

This clonotype was detected only a few times. The junction shows a germline mismatch at one end, possibly a read error. V is TRBV6-6 and J is TRBJ2-7; D gene ambiguous. In germline, CDR1 is MNHNY, CDR2 SVGAGI (reference sequence). The length of the CDR3 is 11 residues. In DNA form, the CDR3 reads TGTGCCAGCAGTTCTCATAAGTTCTGGAACTTC. Protein sequence: CASSSHKFWNF.

This chain connects TRBV9 to TRBJ2-5, with D possibly matching TRBD2 (6 bases). The DNA end favors TRBJ2-1, so the J call may be wrong. The germline CDR1 and CDR2 sequences are SGDLS and YYNGEE. CDR3 length: 14 amino acids. For the CDR3, the DNA is TGTGCCAGCAGCGTATCGACTAGCTACAATGAGCAGTTCTTC. This encodes CASSVSTSYNEQFF.

The chain employs TRBV5-1 and TRBJ2-1; possible D gene TRBD2, 7 bases. In germline, CDR1 is SGHRS, CDR2 YFSETQ. The CDR3 totals 16 residues. The V end was cut by 1 base, the J end by 1 base, with 12 bases between. CDR3 DNA sequence: TGCGCCAGCAGCTTGAGGGGGGGTTCATCCTACAATGAGCAGTTCTTC. It yields the protein CASSLRGGSSYNEQFF.

V and J are TRBV10-3 and TRBJ2-7, with 9 positions matching TRBD1. This CDR3 is 12 amino acids long. Trimming at V came to 11 bases and at J to 7 bases, leaving 9 bases not matched to a gene. Per germline, CDR1 ENHRY and CDR2 SYGVKD. Written as DNA, the CDR3 is TGTGCCGCCGGACAGGGGATCGGGGAGCAGTACTTC. Amino acids: CAAGQGIGEQYF.

This chain uses TRBV27 with TRBJ2-4; no reliable D call. Germline V gene data show CDR1 as MNHEY and CDR2 as SMNVEV (reference sequence). The CDR3 runs to 17 residues. V lost 5 bases to trimming and J lost 4 bases, with 21 bases between them. CDR3 region: CASSPSSLPKPKNIQYF. CDR3 nucleotides: TGTGCCAGCAGTCCATCTTCCCTTCCCAAACCAAAAAACATTCAGTACTTC.

This chain connects TRBV14 to TRBJ2-5, with 7 bases that match TRBD2. Judging by the DNA end, TRBJ2-7 fits better; the J call may be wrong. There are 16 residues in the CDR3. CDR1 and CDR2 (germline): SGHDN, FVKESK. The CDR3 sequence is CASSSTSGTTSYEQYF. CDR3 nucleotides: TGTGCCAGCAGCTCTACCTCCGGGACTACCTCTTACGAGCAGTACTTC.

V is TRBV27 and J is TRBJ1-1, with TRBD1 identical over 8 bases. V was clipped by 6 bases and J by 8 bases; unmatched bases: 8. Germline CDR1 MNHEY, CDR2 SMNVEV (reference sequence). The CDR3 spans 13 residues. The CDR3 reads CASSLPGGKEAFF. The CDR3 bases are TGTGCCAGCAGCCTCCCAGGGGGCAAAGAAGCTTTCTTT.

The V and J genes are TRBV19 and TRBJ2-2, with 8 bases aligning to TRBD2. Unmatched junction bases numbered 5, after V lost 3 bases and J lost 2 bases. This CDR3 region has 16 residues. Looked up from germline, CDR1 is LNHDA and CDR2 is SQIVND (reference sequence). The CDR3 DNA reads as TGTGCCAGTAGTATCCCACTAGCGGTTAACACCGGGGAGCTGTTTTTT. As protein: CASSIPLAVNTGELFF.

The chain links TRBV5-1 to TRBJ1-2; possibly TRBD1 for D (5 bases). The germline gives CDR1 SGHRS, CDR2 YFSETQ. V lost 0 bases, J lost 4 bases, and 13 bases lay in between. The CDR3 is 15 amino acids. The CDR3 loop is CASSLEAEGSYGYTF. CDR3 coding DNA: TGCGCCAGCAGCTTGGAGGCGGAGGGGAGCTATGGCTACACCTTC.

To note about this clonotype: This clone may be a read error of a much larger clone one base away. This chain uses TRBV5-1 with TRBJ1-2, with D possibly matching TRBD1 (6 bases). The germline V gene encodes CDR1 SGHRS and CDR2 YFSETQ. The CDR3 consists of 13 residues. The CDR3 DNA is TGCGCCAGCAGCTGGAGGACAGAAGACGGCTACTCCTTC. This sequence encodes CASSWRTEDGYSF.

This clonotype occurred a few times. The rearrangement links TRBV28 to TRBJ2-6, with D tentatively TRBD1 (5 bases). The V and J ends lost 3 bases and 4 bases respectively, with 16 bases between them. Germline loops: CDR1 MDHEN, CDR2 SYDVKM. The CDR3 is made up of 17 amino acids. CDR3: CASSFSGFFGGANVLTF. The CDR3 DNA reads TGTGCCAGCAGTTTTTCAGGGTTTTTCGGCGGGGCCAACGTCCTGACTTTC.